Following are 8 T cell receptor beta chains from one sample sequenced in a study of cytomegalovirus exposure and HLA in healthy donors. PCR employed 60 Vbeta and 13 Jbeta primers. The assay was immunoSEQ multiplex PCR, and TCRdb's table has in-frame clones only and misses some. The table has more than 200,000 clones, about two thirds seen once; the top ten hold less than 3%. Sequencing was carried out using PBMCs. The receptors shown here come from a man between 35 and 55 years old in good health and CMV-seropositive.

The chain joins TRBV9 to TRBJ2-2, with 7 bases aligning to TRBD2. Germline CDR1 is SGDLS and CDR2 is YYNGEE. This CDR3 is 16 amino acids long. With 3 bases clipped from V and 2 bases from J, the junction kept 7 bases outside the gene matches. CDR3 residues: CASSGGGLSNTGELFF. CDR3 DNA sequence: TGTGCCAGCAGCGGGGGGGGACTCTCAAACACCGGGGAGCTGTTTTTT. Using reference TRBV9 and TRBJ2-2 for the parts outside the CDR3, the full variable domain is DSGVTQTPKHLITATGQRVTLRCSPRSGDLSVYWYQQSLDQGLQFLIQYYNGEERAKGNILERFSAQQFPDLHSELNLSSLELGDSALYFCASSGGGLSNTGELFFGEGSRLTVL.

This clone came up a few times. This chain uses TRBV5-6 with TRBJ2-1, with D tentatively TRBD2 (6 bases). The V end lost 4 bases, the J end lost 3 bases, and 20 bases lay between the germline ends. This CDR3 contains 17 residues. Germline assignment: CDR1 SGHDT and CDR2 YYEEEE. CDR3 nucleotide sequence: TGTGCCAGCAGCCCCCTGAACAGCGGGTTATACTACAATGAGCAGTTCTTC. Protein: CASSPLNSGLYYNEQFF.

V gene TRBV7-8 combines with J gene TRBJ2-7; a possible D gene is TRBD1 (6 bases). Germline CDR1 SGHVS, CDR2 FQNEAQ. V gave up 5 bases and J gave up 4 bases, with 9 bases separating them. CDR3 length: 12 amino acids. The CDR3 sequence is CASSLQGYEQYF. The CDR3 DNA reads TGTGCCAGCAGCCTACAGGGTTACGAGCAGTACTTC.

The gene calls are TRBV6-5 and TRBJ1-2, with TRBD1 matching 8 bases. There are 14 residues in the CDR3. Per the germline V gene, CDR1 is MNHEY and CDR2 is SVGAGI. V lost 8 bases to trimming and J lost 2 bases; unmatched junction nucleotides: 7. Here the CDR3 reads CASAKDRGNYGYTF. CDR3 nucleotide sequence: TGTGCCAGCGCCAAAGACAGGGGCAACTATGGCTACACCTTC.

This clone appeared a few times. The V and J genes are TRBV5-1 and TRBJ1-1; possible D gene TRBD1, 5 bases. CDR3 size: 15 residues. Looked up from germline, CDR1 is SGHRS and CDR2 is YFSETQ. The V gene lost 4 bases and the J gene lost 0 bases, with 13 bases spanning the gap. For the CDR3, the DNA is TGCGCCAGCAGCCCGGGGGGGATCATGAACACTGAAGCTTTCTTT. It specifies CASSPGGIMNTEAFF. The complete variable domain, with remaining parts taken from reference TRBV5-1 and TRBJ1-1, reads KAGVTQTPRYLIKTRGQQVTLSCSPISGHRSVSWYQQTPGQGLQFLFEYFSETQRNKGNFPGRFSGRQFSNSRSEMNVSTLELGDSALYLCASSPGGIMNTEAFFGQGTRLTVV.

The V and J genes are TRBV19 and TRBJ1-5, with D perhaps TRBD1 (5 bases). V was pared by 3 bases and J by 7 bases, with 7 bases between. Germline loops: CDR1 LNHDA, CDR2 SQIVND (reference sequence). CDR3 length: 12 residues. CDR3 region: CASSMRDQPQHF. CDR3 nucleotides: TGTGCCAGTAGTATGCGGGACCAGCCCCAGCATTTT.

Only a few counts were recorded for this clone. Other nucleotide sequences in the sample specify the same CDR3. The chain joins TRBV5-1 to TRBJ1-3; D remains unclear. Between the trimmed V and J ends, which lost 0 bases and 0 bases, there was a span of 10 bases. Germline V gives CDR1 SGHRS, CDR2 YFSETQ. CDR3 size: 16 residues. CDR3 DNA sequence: TGCGCCAGCAGCTTGGAGGGAGCATTCTCTGGAAACACCATATATTTT. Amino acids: CASSLEGAFSGNTIYF.

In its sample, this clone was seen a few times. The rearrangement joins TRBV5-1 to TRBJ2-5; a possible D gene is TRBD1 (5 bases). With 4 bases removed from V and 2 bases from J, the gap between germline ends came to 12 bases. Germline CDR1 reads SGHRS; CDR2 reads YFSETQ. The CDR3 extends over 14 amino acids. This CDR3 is CASSLATAQETQYF. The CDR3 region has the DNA TGCGCCAGCAGCCTCGCGACAGCTCAAGAGACCCAGTACTTC.